This T cell receptor beta chain was observed in a study of CXCR3-negative and CXCR3-positive naive CD8 T cells. Through 5' RACE with UMI labels, the TRB cDNA libraries were prepared. Reanalyzing the 5' RACE reads, TCRdb keeps one entry per CDR3 protein, without DNA. This sample's table has more than 65,000 distinct CDR3 sequences. Per germline, CDR1 MRHNA and CDR2 SNTAGT. The CDR3 covers 14 residues. The sample was naive CXCR3- CD8+ T cells from blood. Subset meaning: CD45RO-CCR7+CD27+CD95- naive CD8+ T cells lacking CXCR3 (TNR3-). This chain connects TRBV6-4 to TRBJ2-3; TCRdb proposes TRBD2, but this gene call is untestable without DNA. The receptor was isolated from a human donor in good health. Some clones in this sample may be carry-over from other donors' samples. CDR3 loop: CASSLGRDTDTQYF.